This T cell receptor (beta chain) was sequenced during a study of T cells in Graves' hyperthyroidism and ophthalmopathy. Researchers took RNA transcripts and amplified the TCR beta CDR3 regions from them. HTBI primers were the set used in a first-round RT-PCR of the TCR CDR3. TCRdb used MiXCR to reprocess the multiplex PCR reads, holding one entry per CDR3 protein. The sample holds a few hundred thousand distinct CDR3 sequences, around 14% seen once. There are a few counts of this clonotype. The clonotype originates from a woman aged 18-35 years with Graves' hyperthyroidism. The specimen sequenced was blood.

This CDR3 is CASSWRESALNEQFF. DNA of the CDR3: TGTGCCAGCAGCTGGCGGGAGTCTGCCCTCAATGAGCAGTTCTTC. V usage is TRBV7-2 and J usage is TRBJ2-1; TRBD2 matches at 7 bases. J gave up 6 bases and V 4 bases, and 9 bases lay outside the gene matches. Germline CDR1 reads SGHTA; CDR2 reads FQGNSA. CDR3 size: 15 residues. The full variable domain, completed using reference TRBV7-2 and TRBJ2-1, is GAGVSQSPSNKVTEKGKDVELRCDPISGHTALYWYRQSLGQGLEFLIYFQGNSAPDKSGLPSDRFSAERTGGSVSTLTIQRTQQEDSAVYLCASSWRESALNEQFFGPGTRLTVL.